This record looks at one T cell receptor (beta chain) sequence and its context. These data originate in a study of shared clonotypes between healthy human individuals. The V and J ends lost 2 bases and 4 bases respectively, with 15 bases between them. The CDR3 covers 15 residues. Germline-derived CDR1 and CDR2 are MNHEY and SMNVEV (reference sequence). Sequencing was performed with immunoSEQ multiplex PCR; in TCRdb, only in-frame clones are kept and a portion is missing. Here the sample spans millions of clones, about 93% being singletons. Terminally differentiated effector memory CD45RA+ cells were excluded by CCR7 positive selection of CD45RO-negative cells.

The rearrangement links TRBV27 to TRBJ2-7; weak D call: TRBD1 (5 bases). The receptor was isolated from a man between 18 and 35 years old in good health. Some clones in this sample may be carry-over from other donors' samples. Sample: naive CD8+ T cells from PBMCs. The CDR3: CASSLRTPMTYEQYF. In DNA form, the CDR3 reads TGTGCCAGCAGTTTACGGACACCTATGACATACGAGCAGTACTTC.